This record concerns one T cell receptor beta chain sequence. Its target is unknown. Germline CDR1 MRHNA, CDR2 SNTAGT. Trimming cost V 1 base and J 4 bases; bases outside gene matches: 9. CDR3 size: 17 residues. Documented treatment: roughly nine-day PBMC culture with coronavirus spike peptide pools or control peptides (ViraFEST assay). Cultured CD4+ T cell DNA underwent sequencing with the Oncomine TCR Beta short-read assay. TCRdb independently ran MiXCR on the PCR reads; one entry per CDR3 protein. The table includes about 4,000 distinct CDR3 sequences, approximately 45% detected once. This sample was included in a study of vaccination and CD4 T cells after COVID-19.

The sample taken for sequencing was CD4+ T cells from blood, cultured in vitro. The rearrangement links TRBV6-4 to TRBJ2-3, with TRBD1 identical over 9 bases. The sequence came from a human donor who had recovered from COVID-19. The CDR3 region is CASSDFRDRDNPDTQYF. In nucleotides, the CDR3 is TGTGCCAGCAGTGACTTTCGGGACAGGGATAATCCAGATACGCAGTATTTT.